Included here is one T cell receptor (beta chain) sequence, with context. What it binds is not known. This sample is drawn from a study of beta chain features in type 1 diabetes. Across the whole study: Cell yields, gender and age were similar in healthy donors and patients. All of the samples together had more than 95 million sorted cells examined. General study points: Moderate yet significant TCRB CDR3 shortening was seen in Type 1 diabetes patients in all four CD4+ subsets.

What was sequenced were expressed TCRB transcripts, since all of the isolated RNA had been reverse transcribed. Data came from immunoSEQ multiplex PCR; TCRdb stores just in-frame clones and leaves some out. Of a few hundred thousand clones listed, roughly 12% are singletons. The germline CDR1 and CDR2 sequences are SQVTM and ANQGSEA. This CDR3 spans 15 amino acids. Every donor provided one heparinised blood draw, which averaged about 120 mL. CD4+ naive, central memory, regulatory and stem cell-like memory cells were sorted via CD45RO/CCR7/CD25/CD127/CD95/CD27. Sequencing input: naive CD4+ T cells from blood. The chain is built from TRBV29-1 and TRBJ2-5, with 13 bases fitting TRBD2. The tail of the sequence fits TRBJ2-7 better, so the J call may be wrong. The origin of this receptor is a woman in her late teens or twenties with type 1 diabetes. The CDR3 reads CSAKGLAGVPYEQYF. As DNA, the CDR3 is TGCAGCGCTAAAGGACTAGCGGGGGTGCCCTACGAGCAGTACTTC.